Detailed here is one TCR beta chain. Authors' methods: Using reference gene primer amplification, nucleated cell counts were estimated. Using immunoSEQ multiplex PCR, the repertoire was profiled, and TCRdb retains in-frame clones only, with some absent. V, J and clone size derive from that table, while D and trimming were established from the DNA sequence. The table records some 80,000 clones, 90% of them present only once. V lost 0 bases to trimming and J lost 7 bases; unmatched junction nucleotides: 4. The germline V gene encodes CDR1 MNHEY and CDR2 SVGAGI. This CDR3 region has 15 residues. This sample is part of a study of blood T cell repertoires in COVID-19. Study context: The United States, Italy and Spain were the sources of the acute and convalescent COVID-19 samples. The cDNA or gDNA used as material had been derived from T cells, B-cell-depleted T cells, or PBMCs.

This clonotype was obtained from a woman of 80 years or more with active or convalescent COVID-19. Specimen: peripheral blood. The rearrangement joins TRBV6-5 to TRBJ2-1; 9 bases map to TRBD1. As DNA, the CDR3 is TGTGCCAGCAGTTACTCCGGGACAGGGATAAATGAGCAGTTCTTC. As protein: CASSYSGTGINEQFF.